The 6 T cell receptor beta chains presented below share a single source sample, sequenced in a study of graft-versus-host responses after intestinal transplantation. Clones were sequenced by immunoSEQ multiplex PCR, and TCRdb holds only the in-frame ones, with some missing. The sample gives roughly 96,000 clones, 90% to 95% of which show up once; roughly 0.5% is in the top ten. Antigen specificity for these receptors is unknown. The sequencing here drew on unstimulated CD8+ T cells sorted from spleen or lymph node cells, taken before intestinal transplant. Source of these receptors: a human donor who received an intestinal transplant.

The rearrangement uses TRBV27 and TRBJ2-1; D is unclear. CDR1 and CDR2 (germline): MNHEY, SMNVEV (reference sequence). The CDR3 has 14 amino acids. The V gene lost 4 bases and the J gene lost 7 bases, with 14 bases spanning the gap. The CDR3 DNA reads TGTGCCAGCAGTTCCCCCCAGGTAGAAAATGAGCAGTTCTTC. As protein: CASSSPQVENEQFF.

This CDR3 reads CASSSGGSYEQYF. CDR3 nucleotides: TGTGCCAGTAGTTCGGGGGGCTCCTACGAGCAGTACTTC. The J gene is TRBJ2-7, the V gene TRBV19, with 7 bases that match TRBD2. CDR1 LNHDA and CDR2 SQIVND come from the germline V gene (reference sequence). With V trimmed by 5 bases and J by 0 bases, 1 base remained unmatched. The CDR3 consists of 13 residues. Using reference TRBV19 and TRBJ2-7 for the parts outside the CDR3, the full variable domain is DGGITQSPKYLFRKEGQNVTLSCEQNLNHDAMYWYRQDPGQGLRLIYYSQIVNDFQKGDIAEGYSVSREKKESFPLTVTSAQKNPTAFYLCASSSGGSYEQYFGPGTRLTVT.

This sequence joins TRBV14 and TRBJ2-7; D is perhaps TRBD1 (6 bases). The germline gives CDR1 SGHDN, CDR2 FVKESK. The CDR3 has 17 amino acids. V lost 4 bases to trimming and J lost 3 bases, with 22 bases between them. The CDR3 reads CASSPIPLSQGGYEQYF. Here the CDR3 DNA reads TGTGCCAGCAGCCCCATCCCCCTATCCCAAGGGGGCTACGAGCAGTACTTC.

The V call is TRBV19, the J call TRBJ1-4; TRBD1 agrees at 8 bases. Trimming took 3 bases from V and 4 from J; bases not matched to a gene: 4. There are 15 residues in the CDR3. CDR1 LNHDA and CDR2 SQIVND come from the germline V gene (reference sequence). CDR3 loop: CASSIGTGLNEKLFF. The DNA of the CDR3 is TGTGCCAGTAGTATCGGGACAGGACTTAATGAAAAACTGTTTTTT.

The chain carries TRBV19 and TRBJ1-1, with TRBD1 matching over 10 bases. Germline V gene data show CDR1 as LNHDA and CDR2 as SQIVND (reference sequence). The CDR3 runs 19 residues. V lost 5 bases, J lost 3 bases, and 18 bases stayed unmatched. The CDR3 region has the DNA TGTGCCAGTAGTCCACTAGGCCCTCTACCCGGGACAGGGGACACTGAAGCTTTCTTT. It is translated as CASSPLGPLPGTGDTEAFF.

This rearrangement joins TRBV6-6 to TRBJ2-3; 7 bases line up with TRBD1. Germline loops: CDR1 MNHNY, CDR2 SVGAGI (reference sequence). CDR3 length: 14 residues. V shed 8 bases, J shed 3 bases, and the junction held 8 bases outside the gene matches. CDR3 bases: TGTGCCAGCGGTGACAGGGAAGGTACAGATACGCAGTATTTT. As protein: CASGDREGTDTQYF.